This TCR beta chain appears in the sequencing data of a study of response to subunit inactivated influenza vaccine. Study-wide findings and caveats: Few additional T cells are recruited per seasonal influenza vaccination, authors suggested.

A remark on this clonotype: What it recognizes is unknown.

A single record per CDR3 protein comes from TCRdb applying MiXCR to the RT-PCR reads. This sample has 610,000 or so distinct CDR3 sequences; 13% to 15% occur once, and the top ten carry 11%. This CDR3 has 15 amino acids. Trimming took off 2 bases at V and 8 bases at J, with 18 bases between the two ends. The clonotype originates from a middle-aged man who received an inactivated influenza vaccine. This specimen was PBMCs from blood, taken 11 to 12 days after vaccination. V usage is TRBV12-3 or TRBV12-4 and J usage is TRBJ1-2; weak D call: TRBD1 (5 bases). This chain's CDR3 is CASSLSLSTGGGYTF. CDR3 DNA sequence: TGTGCCAGCAGTTTATCACTGTCCACCGGGGGAGGCTACACCTTC.